This T cell receptor (beta chain) was sequenced during a study of shared T cell receptors in the human thymus. CDR1 SGHRS and CDR2 YFSETQ come from the germline V gene. The CDR3 is made up of 17 amino acids. V shed 0 bases and J 2 bases; nucleotides not matched to a gene: 9. The protocol was immunoSEQ multiplex PCR, while the TCRdb copy is restricted to in-frame clones and leaves out a portion. Of 450,000 to 650,000 clones listed, approximately 78% were seen once; the top ten hold around 0.012%. This same sample was also part of a study on human thymus T cells. That study reports: Donors were healthy Finnish babies undergoing corrective operations for congenital heart defects. Thymic samples were excised during corrective heart operations. Thymic and blood repertoires seemed to show skewed V and J gene use. Unrelated people showed highly overlapping thymic repertoires, related research reported.

The TCR was taken from a boy in the first two years of life with a congenital heart defect. The sample was thymocytes. The chain is built from TRBV5-1 and TRBJ2-3; 7 bases line up with TRBD2. This CDR3 reads CASSLAGASGYTDTQYF. As DNA, the CDR3 is TGCGCCAGCAGCTTGGCCGGGGCTAGCGGATACACAGATACGCAGTATTTT.